These 24 T cell receptor beta chains were sequenced from one sample in a study of T-cell reconstitution after alpha-beta-depleted transplantation in children. It was with unique molecular identifiers that the TCRbeta library was prepared. TCRdb reprocessed the PCR reads via MiXCR and lists one record per CDR3 protein. The repertoire consists of around 200,000 distinct CDR3 sequences, with roughly 15% occurring once and the leading ten covering approximately 40%. The input for sequencing was PBMCs, mostly from graft donor cells, taken 360 days after TCRalphabeta/CD19-depleted stem cell transplant. The receptors derive from a male patient aged 2 to 9 who had a stem cell transplant for acute lymphoblastic leukemia, so the T cells may come from the graft donor.

The chain carries TRBV5-4 and TRBJ2-3, with D possibly being TRBD1 or TRBD2 (6 bases each). The length of the CDR3 is 16 residues. Trimming left V 4 bases short and J 1 base short, with 16 bases between. Looked up from germline, CDR1 is SGHNT and CDR2 is YYREEE (reference sequence). The CDR3 sequence: CASSKRRDTGTDTQYF. CDR3 in DNA: TGTGCCAGCAGCAAGCGGCGGGACACGGGCACAGATACGCAGTATTTT. Combining the CDR3 with reference TRBV5-4 and TRBJ2-3 gives the whole variable domain ETGVTQSPTHLIKTRGQQVTLRCSSQSGHNTVSWYQQALGQGPQFIFQYYREEENGRGNFPPRFSGLQFPNYSSELNVNALELDDSALYLCASSKRRDTGTDTQYFGPGTRLTVL.

The CDR3 sequence is CASSDRAWDTEAFF. The CDR3 coding sequence is TGCGCCAGCAGCGACCGGGCCTGGGACACTGAAGCTTTCTTT. The chain employs TRBV5-1 and TRBJ1-1; D unclear. CDR3 length: 14 amino acids. V was cut by 4 bases and J by 3 bases, with 13 bases left in between. Germline V gene data show CDR1 as SGHRS and CDR2 as YFSETQ.

The chain employs TRBV10-3 and TRBJ2-1; no clear D gene. The CDR3 runs 13 residues. Germline CDR1 is ENHRY and CDR2 is SYGVKD. V lost 7 bases, J lost 2 bases, and 9 bases lay in between. CDR3 DNA: TGTGCCATCACGTCCCCACCCTACAATGAGCAGTTCTTC. Protein: CAITSPPYNEQFF.

This clonotype appeared a few times. The chain links TRBV12-3 or TRBV12-4 to TRBJ1-4; D possibly corresponds to TRBD1 (5 bases). The CDR3 totals 14 residues. Deletions cut 2 bases from V and 6 bases from J, with 10 bases between. The CDR3 region is CASSLLAGYEKLFF. The CDR3 region has the DNA TGTGCCAGCAGTTTACTGGCAGGGTATGAAAAACTGTTTTTT.

This clonotype has ten or more counts. The chain joins TRBV21-1 to TRBJ2-2; the table calls TRBD1, which could not be checked here. TRBV21-1 is a recognized pseudogene. This CDR3 spans 14 amino acids. The CDR3: CANHPTGVGGELFF. Here the CDR3 DNA reads TGTGCCAACCACCCTACAGGGGTGGGCGGGGAGCTGTTTTTT.

This clonotype appeared a few times. The CDR3 coding sequence is TGTGCCAGCAGTTTATGGGGCGAAGGACAGCCCCAGCATTTT. Translating gives CASSLWGEGQPQHF. J is TRBJ1-5 and V is TRBV27; TRBD1 is a possible D gene (5 bases). The germline V gene has CDR1 MNHEY and CDR2 SMNVEV (reference sequence). The ends were cut back, 1 base at V and 7 bases at J, with 11 bases in the middle. The CDR3 is 14 residues long.

The genes are TRBV7-8 and TRBJ2-1; D ambiguous. The CDR3 has 17 amino acids. Trimming removed 0 bases from V and 0 bases from J, with 12 bases in between. Germline assignment: CDR1 SGHVS and CDR2 FQNEAQ. The DNA for the CDR3 is TGTGCCAGCAGCTTAGCGCCCCCCCAAAGCTCCTACAATGAGCAGTTCTTC. It specifies CASSLAPPQSSYNEQFF.

This chain links TRBV5-1 with TRBJ2-1; tentatively, D is TRBD2 (7 bases). CDR1 and CDR2 from the germline V gene are SGHRS and YFSETQ. This CDR3 comprises 15 residues. The ends were cut back, 0 bases at V and 6 bases at J, with 13 bases in the middle. The CDR3 sequence is CASSLAGGGANEQFF. The DNA for the CDR3 is TGCGCCAGCAGCTTGGCAGGTGGGGGGGCCAATGAGCAGTTCTTC.

The genes are TRBV12-3 or TRBV12-4 and TRBJ2-7; 10 positions match TRBD1. Trimming cost V 6 bases and J 6 bases; bases outside gene matches: 8. The CDR3 extends over 14 amino acids. The CDR3 region has the DNA TGTGCCAGCAGCCCGGGACAGGGGCCTTTCGAGCAGTACTTC. Its protein product is CASSPGQGPFEQYF.

This clonotype was seen only a few times. This chain uses TRBV20-1 with TRBJ2-5; 7 nucleotides align to TRBD2. In germline, CDR1 is DFQATT, CDR2 SNEGSKA (reference sequence). V shed 0 bases and J 2 bases; nucleotides not matched to a gene: 3. This CDR3 region has 14 residues. CDR3 protein: CSARERTSQETQYF. CDR3 in DNA: TGCAGTGCTAGAGAAAGGACTAGTCAAGAGACCCAGTACTTC.

There are a few counts of this clonotype. The chain is built from TRBV7-2 and TRBJ2-2; D perhaps matches TRBD1 (5 bases). The CDR3 is made up of 14 amino acids. Per the germline V gene, CDR1 is SGHTA and CDR2 is FQGNSA. V lost 5 bases and J 1 base, leaving 8 bases between the germline ends. The CDR3 sequence: CASSVDRNTGELFF. CDR3 in DNA: TGTGCCAGCAGCGTAGACAGGAACACCGGGGAGCTGTTTTTT. The variable domain in full, with the rest retrieved from reference TRBV7-2 and TRBJ2-2, is GAGVSQSPSNKVTEKGKDVELRCDPISGHTALYWYRQSLGQGLEFLIYFQGNSAPDKSGLPSDRFSAERTGGSVSTLTIQRTQQEDSAVYLCASSVDRNTGELFFGEGSRLTVL.

In this sample, this clonotype turned up many times. The chain joins TRBV29-1 to TRBJ2-1; D gene ambiguous. Trimming left V 4 bases short and J 7 bases short, with 8 bases between. Looked up from germline, CDR1 is SQVTM and CDR2 is ANQGSEA. The CDR3 runs to 11 residues. In nucleotides, the CDR3 is TGCAGCGTTGGAAGAGGTAATGAGCAGTTCTTC. Translation: CSVGRGNEQFF.

This clonotype has only a few counts. V is TRBV19 and J is TRBJ2-1; TRBD2 matches 10 bases. This CDR3 has 17 residues. Germline CDR1 LNHDA, CDR2 SQIVND (reference sequence). V lost 7 bases to trimming and J lost 6 bases; unmatched junction nucleotides: 15. CDR3 sequence (DNA): TGTGCCAGTACCTCTCTAGCGGGGGCCGCTCCAGGCAATGAGCAGTTCTTC. It specifies CASTSLAGAAPGNEQFF.

This chain links TRBV3-1 with TRBJ2-7; D is unclear. Germline CDR1 and CDR2: LGHDT and YNNKEL (reference sequence). Trimming cost V 4 bases and J 6 bases, with 13 bases left between them. The CDR3 has 13 amino acids. The CDR3 DNA sequence: TGTGCCAGCAGCCTAACCCTAGGCGGCGAGCAGTACTTC. Translated, it gives CASSLTLGGEQYF.

The gene calls are TRBV10-1 and TRBJ2-3; D possibly corresponds to TRBD2 (6 bases). V shed 0 bases and J shed 6 bases, with 19 bases lying between them. This CDR3 comprises 17 residues. CDR1 is WNHNN and CDR2 is SYGVQD in the germline V gene (reference sequence). As DNA, the CDR3 is TGCGCCAGCAGTGAGTCAATCGGGGGACGGTCGACGGATACGCAGTATTTT. Its translation is CASSESIGGRSTDTQYF.

This clonotype was counted many times. The V gene is TRBV12-3 or TRBV12-4, the J gene TRBJ2-7, with D possibly called TRBD1 or TRBD2 (5 bases each). The CDR3 runs to 13 residues. V lost 5 bases to trimming and J lost 3 bases, with 11 bases between them. The CDR3 loop reads CASSPGTDYEQYF. The CDR3 DNA is TGTGCCAGCAGTCCCGGGACGGACTACGAGCAGTACTTC.

Here the CDR3 DNA reads TGCAGTGCTAGAGTTGGTACCATCGAAGCTTTCTTT. Amino acid sequence: CSARVGTIEAFF. The chain has TRBV20-1 and TRBJ1-1; D unclear. Germline loops: CDR1 DFQATT, CDR2 SNEGSKA (reference sequence). CDR3 length: 12 residues. V was clipped by 1 base and J by 8 bases, with 11 bases between them.

This clonotype has only a few counts. The rearrangement uses TRBV29-1 and TRBJ2-2; the D is unclear. Germline V gene lookup returns CDR1 SQVTM and CDR2 ANQGSEA. The CDR3 is 15 residues long. V was shortened by 4 bases and J by 2 bases, with 14 bases between the two germline ends. CDR3 nucleotide sequence: TGCAGCGTTGCTATTCTGGACGCCAACACCGGGGAGCTGTTTTTT. Amino acids: CSVAILDANTGELFF.

This clonotype was picked up many times. V is TRBV7-3 and J is TRBJ2-3, with TRBD1 matching over 8 bases. The junction had 5 bases not matched to a gene; V was cut back by 5 bases and J by 4 bases. CDR3 length: 14 amino acids. The germline V gene encodes CDR1 SGHTA and CDR2 FQGTGA. CDR3 amino acids: CASSDGQGPDTQYF. The CDR3 DNA follows: TGTGCCAGCAGCGACGGACAGGGACCAGATACGCAGTATTTT.

This clonotype has more than one count but fewer than ten. The genes are TRBV12-3 or TRBV12-4 and TRBJ2-7, with 8 positions matching TRBD1. Unmatched junction bases numbered 2, after V lost 1 base and J lost 6 bases. The CDR3 extends over 13 amino acids. The CDR3 DNA reads as TGTGCCAGCAGTTTAGTCGGACAGGGCGAGCAGTACTTC. This codes for CASSLVGQGEQYF.

This chain uses TRBV6-6 with TRBJ1-1; 8 positions match TRBD1. V trimming: 5 bases; J trimming: 4 bases; junction bases outside the gene matches: 9. The CDR3 runs to 15 residues. Germline values: CDR1 MNHNY, CDR2 SVGAGI (reference sequence). In DNA, the CDR3 is TGTGCCAGCAGTCACAGGGGGATTGGGAGCACTGAAGCTTTCTTT. Amino acid sequence: CASSHRGIGSTEAFF.

This clonotype was seen only a few times. Compared with germline, one end of the junction differs, possibly owing to a read error. This rearrangement joins TRBV7-2 to TRBJ2-3, with 9 nucleotides matching TRBD1. The germline CDR1 and CDR2 sequences are SGHTA and FQGNSA. The CDR3 contains 15 residues. The chain's CDR3 is CASGFGDRVPDTQYF. The CDR3, as DNA: TGTGCCAGCGGCTTCGGGGACAGGGTCCCAGATACGCAGTATTTT.

The chain links TRBV11-3 to TRBJ2-7, with TRBD2 matching 11 bases. The J segment lost 3 bases and the V segment lost 5 bases, leaving 9 bases of the junction unmatched. The CDR3 totals 16 residues. The germline CDR1 and CDR2 sequences are SGHNT and YENEEA. CDR3 DNA sequence: TGTGCCAGCAGCCCGGTTCTAGCGGGGGGACACTACGAGCAGTACTTC. Translated: CASSPVLAGGHYEQYF. The full variable domain, rest sourced from reference TRBV11-3 and TRBJ2-7, is EAGVVQSPRYKIIEKKQPVAFWCNPISGHNTLYWYLQNLGQGPELLIRYENEEAVDDSQLPKDRFSAERLKGVDSTLKIQPAELGDSAVYLCASSPVLAGGHYEQYFGPGTRLTVT.

This clonotype has more than one count but fewer than ten. This sequence joins TRBV20-1 and TRBJ2-3; perhaps D is TRBD1 or TRBD2 (5 bases each). V was pared by 0 bases and J by 0 bases, with 10 bases between. The CDR3 covers 15 residues. The germline CDR1 and CDR2 sequences are DFQATT and SNEGSKA (reference sequence). The CDR3 reads CSARDVGGSTDTQYF. In DNA, the CDR3 is TGCAGTGCTAGAGATGTTGGGGGTAGCACAGATACGCAGTATTTT.